What follows is one T cell receptor (beta chain) and its context. What this receptor recognizes is not known. No base quality values were provided; no much bigger clone lies one nucleotide off. Taken from cysteine to phenylalanine, the CDR3 has 12 residues. The kept DNA is CDR3 alone, 36 bases in frame from the first base. The germline V gene (reference sequence) yields MNHNY for CDR1 and SVGAGI for CDR2. The cohort comprised hundreds of healthy bone marrow donors. Cohort members were all nominally healthy when sampled, although unrecorded immune exposures were likely present. The donor tested CMV seronegative and was one of the 352 seronegative cohort members. Each donor provided a peripheral blood sample, and peripheral blood mononuclear cells were used for TCR beta sequencing. The Qiagen DNeasy Blood Extraction Kit was used to extract genomic DNA from the blood cell samples. This sample is drawn from a study of cytomegalovirus exposure and HLA in healthy donors (TCRdb year 2017). For context, the study as a whole: An earlier analysis of under 600 of the donors reported approximately 270 Gb of sequence data and roughly 110 million unique TCR beta sequences from 150 million to 200 million T cells. About 300 gigabases of sequencing data and 75 million to 85 million unique TCR sequences made up an early release that covered approximately 650 HLA-typed donors. Among the roughly 400 genotyped donors, approximately 81% belonged to the genetic ancestry cluster associated with self-reported Caucasian donors. The study aimed to test whether cataloging public T cell receptors could reveal signatures of past pathogen exposure. The study profiled the T cell repertoires of hundreds of subjects by immunosequencing and related them to cytomegalovirus serostatus. In addition to the first cohort of about 650 subjects, a separate validation cohort of approximately 110 different subjects was used. High-throughput TCR immunosequencing, statistical association of individual TCRs with disease status, and machine learning were combined to predict cytomegalovirus infection status. A later analysis re-examined previously published TCR beta repertoires from over 500 donors and added high-resolution HLA genotyping to investigate patterns of TCR occurrence. The later analysis used no new phenotypic data to find candidate immune exposures, relying instead on TCR beta sequences and their occurrence across donors. An earlier analysis of 587 of the donors applied high-throughput TCR beta sequencing to assess whether each TCR beta V gene segment acted as functional or pseudogenic. Donor age, sex, ethnicity and CMV serostatus were compiled alongside the repertoire data. A later genetic analysis used genome-wide SNP genotypes for about 55% of the 666 donors, treating that subset as a discovery cohort. All discovery cohort repertoires had been generated on a single sequencing platform. HLA typing covered class I and class II loci at four-digit resolution. Typing coverage differed by locus: A, B, C, DRB1 and DQB1 were typed in roughly 620-630 donors, DQA1 in about 510, DPA1 in 600 to 610, and DPB1 in around 440. Roughly 5 DR-DQ haplotypes were treated as single units for association and clustering because of strong linkage in the cohort. Across under 500 genotyped donors of the cohort, an average of about 240,000 unique TCR beta nucleotide sequences per donor were sequenced, and roughly a sixth of those sequences were non-productive. General findings and caveats noted by the study authors: A later genetic analysis reported fewer N-insertions in productive TCRs among donors in an Asian-associated ancestry cluster than the 666-donor mean. In vitro tests confirmed that three of the cytomegalovirus-associated TCR beta chains recognize cytomegalovirus antigens. Immune exposure information for the cohort was limited to CMV serostatus. The study listed 150 to 200 TCR beta chains as associated with cytomegalovirus. The sequencing pipeline was judged likely to have produced a cluster of highly shared sequence variants as a technical artifact. Cytomegalovirus status was reported to be diagnosed by the classifier with high specificity and sensitivity in both the original and validation cohorts. According to a later analysis, most CMV-associated TCR beta chains appeared to be HLA-restricted, and the HLA associations seemed to be driven largely by CMV exposure. The presence/absence analyses assumed that sequencing depth was roughly uniform across donors, and that assumption may not be true. Most TCR sequences were observed very rarely across donors, whereas some public TCRs were present in many individuals. A later genetic analysis associated a missense DCLRE1C variant with V-gene and J-gene trimming of TCR beta chains, and an independent cohort replicated the association. In an earlier analysis of roughly 500 of the donors, most TCR beta V segments appeared in productive rearrangements about 87% or about 30% of the time, broadly matching IMGT annotations. Some IMGT-functional V segments, including TRBV6-2 and TRBV6-3, could not be distinguished by the 87-base-pair reads and were therefore excluded. In a later analysis, HLA-associated TCR beta chains were found to be more clonally expanded and to have lower generation probabilities than equally common non-associated chains. Because counts were too low, about 17 rarely observed V segments, including chromosome 9 orphons, were excluded from the earlier analysis of around 590 of the donors. The authors suggested that the approach could potentially be extended to other disease states and immunological phenotypes. Specific HLA alleles were associated with 18,000 or so TCR beta sequences at a false discovery rate of 0.05 in a later analysis. Correlated functional status among segregating V segments might be attributable to linkage disequilibrium, but an unknown experimental factor could not be ruled out. According to a later analysis, parvovirus B19, influenza, CMV and Epstein-Barr virus appeared linked to several top co-occurrence clusters. This cohort had only TCR beta chains sequenced, and the lack of alpha or paired-chain data limited which features could be detected. Because HLA typing was missing for some donors at each locus, association tests included only the typed subset. According to a later analysis, TCR association rates differed among HLA loci, with DRB1 alleles showing the most associated TCRs and HLA-C alleles showing the fewest. A further reported finding was that TCR beta sequences accurately predicted the HLA-A and HLA-B alleles for most subjects in the first cohort. Assigning TCR associations to individual alleles was difficult when HLA alleles, especially DR and DQ, strongly co-occurred.

The method behind the library was the immunoSEQ multiplex PCR assay. The multiplex PCR relied on a mix of 60 forward primers for TCR Vbeta segments and 13 reverse primers for TCR Jbeta segments. The CDR3 region of rearranged TCR beta genes was amplified from genomic DNA with a multiplex PCR assay. The Illumina HiSeq System was used to sequence the amplified TCR beta libraries as 87-base-pair reads. The study's own analysis went as follows. In a later analysis, tens of millions of unique TCR beta chains were counted across the 650 to 700 repertoires, and roughly 10 million of these chains were shared by at least two donors. Raw reads were error-corrected and collapsed into unique sequences by a nearest-neighbor algorithm in which closely related sequences were merged to remove PCR and sequencing errors. CDR3 sequences were aligned to IMGT reference sequences to assign V, D and J gene segments. For a sequence to be retained, at least a six-nucleotide match to both a V gene segment and a J gene segment was required. Rearrangements were called productive when the CDR3 lacked stop codons and stayed in frame with V and J; all others were non-productive. CDR3 was defined by IMGT convention, running from the second conserved V-encoded cysteine to the conserved J-encoded phenylalanine. The earlier analysis of approximately 500 of the donors excluded sequences that lacked an unambiguous match to a single V gene segment. An earlier analysis of 587 of the donors called V segments functional above 56.7% productive rearrangements and segregating when the between-donor standard deviation exceeded 5%. To diagnose cytomegalovirus status from the catalog of TCR beta chain sequences, a statistical classification framework was built. A later analysis assigned V and J genes by comparing TCR nucleotide sequences with IMGT/GENE-DB human TR gene sequences. A later analysis assigned CDR3 sequences and most-parsimonious VDJ recombination scenarios with the TCRdist pipeline. In a later analysis, each TCR beta chain was defined by its CDR3 amino acid sequence together with its V-gene family, and reads without a unique V-gene family were excluded. To address suspected cross-contamination and a sequencing artifact, a later analysis removed around 600 highly shared, low-generation-probability nucleotide sequences. A later analysis calculated a clonal expansion index for each public chain from normalized within-repertoire ranks of inferred template counts. A later analysis computed generation probabilities with a VDJ recombination model fitted to out-of-frame rearrangements, and checked the results against IGoR. In a later analysis, TCR-TCR, TCR-HLA and TCR-CMV co-occurrence was scored with hypergeometric tests, and a repertoire-size bias correction was applied to TCR pairs. A later analysis estimated false discovery rates by permuting HLA or CMV assignments 20 times. A later analysis grouped co-occurring TCRs with DBSCAN, adding TCRdist sequence similarity when clustering within HLA-allele-positive subsets. Repertoires with fewer than 30,000 or more than 120,000 public chains, plus five repertoires with anomalous nucleotide sharing, were excluded from co-occurrence clustering. Held by TCRdb, this immuneACCESS table contains in-frame sequences only and omits some clones. Under half of the omission traces to an unresolved V gene where checked; the cause of the rest is unknown. V, J and clone size reflect that table, while D and trimming were determined from the DNA. For this sample there are about 140,000 clones; 75% to 90% appear just once. 1.2% of the sample rests with the top ten.

The clonotype was recovered from a female donor in good health and CMV-seronegative. This chain is built from TRBV6-6 and TRBJ1-1; the D region possibly corresponds to TRBD1 (5 bases align). Material: PBMCs. The CDR3 is CVCRGEVTEAFF. The DNA reads TGTGTCTGCCGGGGGGAGGTAACCGAAGCTTTCTTT.